The text below deals with one T cell receptor (beta chain). Produced via immunoSEQ multiplex PCR; TCRdb's table is partial and in-frame only. This table holds about 2 million clones, roughly 94% found once. This sample is drawn from a study of shared clonotypes between healthy human individuals. The clonotype comes from a man younger than 30 in good health. Sequencing input: naive CD4+ T cells sorted from blood. Subset reported: CD45RA+ positively selected.

CDR3 in amino acids: CASSGTSGNTEQYF. CDR3 in DNA: TGTGCCAGCAGCGGGACTAGCGGGAACACCGAGCAGTACTTC. The chain uses TRBV9 and TRBJ2-7; 12 bases line up with TRBD2. The ends lost 3 bases at V and 6 bases at J; junction bases unmatched: 4. The germline gives CDR1 SGDLS, CDR2 YYNGEE. The CDR3 covers 14 residues.